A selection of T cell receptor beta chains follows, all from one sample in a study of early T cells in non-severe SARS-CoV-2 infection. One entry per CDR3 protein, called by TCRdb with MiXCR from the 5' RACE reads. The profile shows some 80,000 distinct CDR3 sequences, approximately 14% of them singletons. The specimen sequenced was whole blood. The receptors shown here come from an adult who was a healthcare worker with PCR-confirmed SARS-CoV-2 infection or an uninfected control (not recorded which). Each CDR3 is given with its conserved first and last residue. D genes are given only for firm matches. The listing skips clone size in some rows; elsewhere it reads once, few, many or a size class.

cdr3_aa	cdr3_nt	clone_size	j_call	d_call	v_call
CSARNLAKNIQYF	TGCAGTGCCCGGAACCTAGCCAAAAACATTCAGTACTTC	few	TRBJ2-4	.	TRBV20-1
CASSFGGSYEQYF	TGTGCCAGCAGCTTTGGGGGATCCTACGAGCAGTACTTC	few	TRBJ2-7	.	TRBV7-9
CASSFNTEGSEAFF	TGTGCCAGCAGTTTTAATACAGAGGGGAGTGAAGCTTTCTTT	.	TRBJ1-1	.	TRBV12-3/TRBV12-4
CASSLAAGLTGNTIYF	TGTGCCAGCAGTTTAGCGGCAGGGCTCACTGGAAACACCATATATTTT	few	TRBJ1-3	.	TRBV12-3/TRBV12-4
CASSQDLAGTGSPLHF	TGTGCCAGCAGCCAAGATCTTGCCGGGACGGGTTCACCCCTCCACTTT	many	TRBJ1-6	.	TRBV3-1
CASSYSFLGASAYNEQFF	TGTGCCAGCAGTTACTCGTTCCTTGGGGCGTCGGCCTACAATGAGCAGTTCTTC	.	TRBJ2-1	.	TRBV6-2/TRBV6-3
CASSLGPGDTQYF	TGTGCCAGCAGCTTAGGCCCTGGAGATACGCAGTATTTT	few	TRBJ2-3	.	TRBV7-2
CASSPTGGVLVNEQFF	TGTGCCAGCAGTCCTACGGGGGGAGTCCTCGTCAATGAGCAGTTCTTC	.	TRBJ2-1	TRBD2	TRBV27
CATGGQLRGTEAFF	TGTGCCACGGGTGGGCAGCTAAGGGGAACTGAAGCTTTCTTT	.	TRBJ1-1	.	TRBV10-3
CASSQSPRAVHEQYF	TGTGCCAGCAGCCAATCCCCTAGAGCGGTCCACGAGCAGTACTTC	.	TRBJ2-7	.	TRBV3-1
CASSWGTGGRSNQPQHF	TGTGCCAGCAGCTGGGGGACAGGGGGCCGTAGCAATCAGCCCCAGCATTTT	many	TRBJ1-5	TRBD1	TRBV5-5
CASSLLPHEQFF	TGTGCCAGCAGCTTACTTCCCCATGAGCAGTTCTTC	many	TRBJ2-1	.	TRBV7-9
CASTTGGWQPQHF	TGTGCTAGTACTACAGGGGGCTGGCAGCCCCAGCATTTT	many	TRBJ1-5	TRBD1	TRBV12-5
CASSLDALAKNIQYF	TGCGCCAGCAGCTTGGACGCGTTAGCCAAAAACATTCAGTACTTC	.	TRBJ2-4	.	TRBV5-1
CAWRGLAGYNEQFF	TGTGCCTGGAGAGGGCTAGCTGGTTACAATGAGCAGTTCTTC	few	TRBJ2-1	.	TRBV30
CSATLSASGYNEQFF	TGCAGTGCTACGTTATCGGCTAGCGGATACAATGAGCAGTTCTTC	many	TRBJ2-1	TRBD2	TRBV20-1
CASSLPRQSYEQYF	TGTGCCAGCAGTTTACCTCGACAGTCCTACGAGCAGTACTTC	.	TRBJ2-7	.	TRBV12-3/TRBV12-4
CASITGTSGGGLREQYF	TGTGCCAGCATTACCGGGACTAGCGGGGGAGGACTACGGGAGCAGTACTTC	many	TRBJ2-7	TRBD2	TRBV7-9
CASSGTADQPQHF	TGTGCCAGCAGCGGGACAGCCGATCAGCCCCAGCATTTT	few	TRBJ1-5	TRBD1	TRBV7-9
CAISEFQYEQYF	TGTGCCATCAGTGAATTTCAATACGAGCAGTACTTC	few	TRBJ2-7	.	TRBV10-3
CASSLSPRGGYGYTF	TGTGCCAGCAGTTTATCTCCAAGGGGAGGCTATGGCTACACCTTC	many	TRBJ1-2	.	TRBV27
CASSLSLGTEAFF	TGTGCCAGCAGCTTATCATTGGGCACTGAAGCTTTCTTT	few	TRBJ1-1	.	TRBV7-3
CSVVPGAYGYTF	TGCAGCGTTGTCCCGGGGGCCTATGGCTACACCTTC	few	TRBJ1-2	.	TRBV29-1
CASSYRGFKNIQYF	TGTGCCAGCAGTTACAGAGGATTCAAAAACATTCAGTACTTC	few	TRBJ2-4	.	TRBV6-5
CASSLVQVGEETQYF	TGTGCCAGCAGCTTAGTGCAGGTCGGGGAGGAGACCCAGTACTTC	few	TRBJ2-5	.	TRBV7-8
CASRGGDTPYEQYF	TGTGCCAGCAGGGGGGGGGACACTCCCTACGAGCAGTACTTC	.	TRBJ2-7	.	TRBV12-3/TRBV12-4
CASRTGGGEQYF	TGTGCCAGCAGAACAGGGGGCGGCGAGCAGTACTTC	.	TRBJ2-7	TRBD1	TRBV6-2/TRBV6-3
CASSLRLAGANEQFF	TGTGCCAGCAGTTTACGACTAGCGGGGGCCAATGAGCAGTTCTTC	many	TRBJ2-1	TRBD2	TRBV27
CAWKRGDNSPLHF	TGTGCCTGGAAAAGGGGGGATAATTCACCCCTCCACTTT	few	TRBJ1-6	.	TRBV30
CASSHIAGGPDTGELFF	TGTGCCAGCAGTCATATAGCGGGGGGGCCTGACACCGGGGAGCTGTTTTTT	.	TRBJ2-2	TRBD2	TRBV6-1
CASRERGGTYNEQFF	TGTGCCAGCAGGGAGCGGGGGGGCACCTACAATGAGCAGTTCTTC	many	TRBJ2-1	TRBD2	TRBV2
CASRSPGLRTEAFF	TGTGCCAGCCGATCACCGGGACTCAGAACCGAAGCTTTCTTT	.	TRBJ1-1	.	TRBV27
CASSLPGQEYYGYTF	TGCGCCAGCAGCTTACCGGGACAGGAATACTATGGCTACACCTTC	.	TRBJ1-2	TRBD1	TRBV5-1
CASSFGSAGPYNEQFF	TGTGCCAGCAGCTTTGGAAGCGCGGGGCCCTACAATGAGCAGTTCTTC	few	TRBJ2-1	.	TRBV11-2
CSARRLAVTGELFF	TGCAGTGCTAGGAGACTAGCGGTCACCGGGGAGCTGTTTTTT	many	TRBJ2-2	TRBD2	TRBV20-1
CASSEGFYGYTF	TGTGCCAGCAGCGAGGGGTTCTATGGCTACACCTTC	few	TRBJ1-2	.	TRBV5-5
CASSSHGEVGLRGYTF	TGTGCCAGCAGTTCCCACGGGGAAGTGGGGCTTCGTGGCTACACCTTC	.	TRBJ1-2	.	TRBV27
CASSGRDAVSYEQYF	TGTGCCAGCAGCGGCCGGGACGCGGTCTCCTACGAGCAGTACTTC	many	TRBJ2-7	.	TRBV5-6
CASGLVLSGTDTQYF	TGTGCTAGTGGTTTGGTCTTAAGCGGCACAGATACGCAGTATTTT	few	TRBJ2-3	.	TRBV12-5
CASSPAGDTQYF	TGTGCCAGCAGCCCAGCGGGAGATACGCAGTATTTT	many	TRBJ2-3	.	TRBV9
CASSLDGANTEAFF	TGCGCCAGCAGCCTGGACGGGGCGAACACTGAAGCTTTCTTT	many	TRBJ1-1	.	TRBV5-1
CASSYLPGRGGNTIYF	TGTGCCAGCAGTTACCTCCCGGGGAGGGGTGGAAACACCATATATTTT	few	TRBJ1-3	.	TRBV6-5
CASSRIGLTEAFF	TGTGCCAGCAGTCGGATCGGTCTCACTGAAGCTTTCTTT	few	TRBJ1-1	.	TRBV27
CASRTGRPDSGNTIYF	TGTGCCAGCAGGACGGGCAGGCCAGACTCTGGAAACACCATATATTTT	few	TRBJ1-3	.	TRBV6-6
CASSLPSLEQYF	TGTGCCAGCAGTTTGCCCAGCCTCGAGCAGTACTTC	few	TRBJ2-7	.	TRBV28
CASSWASQADTQYF	TGTGCCAGCAGCTGGGCTAGTCAAGCAGATACGCAGTATTTT	few	TRBJ2-3	.	TRBV5-6
CASSKTTGDLAFF	TGCGCCAGCAGCAAAACTACAGGGGATTTAGCTTTCTTT	few	TRBJ1-1	TRBD1	TRBV10-2
CASSLSDRGKDTQYF	TGTGCCAGCAGTTTAAGTGACAGGGGGAAAGATACGCAGTATTTT	.	TRBJ2-3	TRBD1	TRBV12-3/TRBV12-4